Listed below are T cell receptor beta chains from one sample, sequenced in a study of T-cell reconstitution after alpha-beta-depleted transplantation in children. From the PCR reads, TCRdb called clonotypes with MiXCR, one entry per CDR3 protein. This sample has 600,000 or so distinct CDR3 sequences, with under 30% found just once. This specimen was PBMCs, mostly from graft donor cells, taken 360 days after TCRalphabeta/CD19-depleted stem cell transplant. All receptors derive from a boy under three years old who had a stem cell transplant for acute myeloid leukemia, so the T cells may come from the graft donor. CDR3s include the opening cysteine and the closing phenylalanine or tryptophan. The D gene is left open where the match is weak. Some rows mark clone size as missing; the rest say once, few, many or name a class of expanded clone.

len	abundance	d_gene	v_gene	j_gene	CDR3aa	CDR3nt
13	few	NA	TRBV27	TRBJ1-6	CASSLRDGSPLHF	TGTGCCAGCAGTTTACGGGATGGTTCACCCCTCCACTTT
12	many	TRBD2	TRBV29-1	TRBJ2-1	CSGGLAGSEQFF	TGCAGCGGGGGACTAGCGGGGTCGGAGCAGTTCTTC
18	NA	TRBD2	TRBV11-2	TRBJ2-1	CASWGMSGGLAPYNEQFF	TGTGCCTCCTGGGGGATGAGCGGGGGCCTCGCCCCCTACAATGAGCAGTTCTTC
13	NA	NA	TRBV20-1	TRBJ1-2	CSARPDTYYGYTF	TGCAGTGCTAGGCCGGACACTTACTATGGCTACACCTTC
15	NA	NA	TRBV15	TRBJ2-2	CATSRGRLLDGELFF	TGTGCCACCAGCCGCGGCCGTTTACTTGACGGGGAGCTGTTTTTT
13	many	NA	TRBV4-2	TRBJ1-6	CASSQEHDSPLHF	TGTGCCAGCAGCCAAGAGCATGATTCACCCCTCCACTTT
15	few	NA	TRBV20-1	TRBJ2-4	CSASNGLLAKNIQYF	TGCAGTGCTAGTAACGGGCTACTAGCCAAAAACATTCAGTACTTC
15	NA	NA	TRBV5-5	TRBJ2-7	CASSPTTGTSYEQYF	TGTGCCAGCAGCCCAACAACAGGGACCTCCTACGAGCAGTACTTC
13	many	NA	TRBV29-1	TRBJ2-6	CSVTREGANVLTF	TGCAGCGTCACCAGGGAAGGGGCCAACGTCCTGACTTTC
12	NA	NA	TRBV12-3/TRBV12-4	TRBJ1-1	CASSLMGIEAFF	TGTGCCAGCAGTTTAATGGGGATTGAAGCTTTCTTT
13	many	NA	TRBV12-3/TRBV12-4	TRBJ2-5	CASSPTGRETQYF	TGTGCCAGTAGTCCCACAGGGAGAGAGACCCAGTACTTC
13	many	NA	TRBV12-3/TRBV12-4	TRBJ1-6	CASRRQSASPLHF	TGTGCCAGCAGGCGGCAAAGCGCGTCACCCCTCCACTTT
14	few	NA	TRBV27	TRBJ1-1	CASRPGQMNTEAFF	TGTGCCAGCAGGCCCGGACAGATGAACACTGAAGCTTTCTTT
14	many	NA	TRBV12-3/TRBV12-4	TRBJ2-1	CASSSSPSGNEQFF	TGTGCCAGCAGTTCCTCCCCTTCTGGCAATGAGCAGTTCTTC
12	many	NA	TRBV12-3/TRBV12-4	TRBJ1-5	CASSLAQFAQHF	TGTGCCAGCAGTTTAGCCCAATTCGCCCAGCATTTT